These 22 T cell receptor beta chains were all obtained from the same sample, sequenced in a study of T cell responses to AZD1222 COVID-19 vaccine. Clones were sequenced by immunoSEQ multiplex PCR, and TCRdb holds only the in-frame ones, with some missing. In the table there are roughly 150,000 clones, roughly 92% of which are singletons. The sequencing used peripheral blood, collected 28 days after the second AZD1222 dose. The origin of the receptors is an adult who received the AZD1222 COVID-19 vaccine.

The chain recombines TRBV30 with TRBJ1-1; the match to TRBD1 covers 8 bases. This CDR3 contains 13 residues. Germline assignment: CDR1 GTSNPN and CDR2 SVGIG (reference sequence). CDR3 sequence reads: CASKGTGLTEAFF. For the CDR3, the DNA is TGTGCATCCAAGGGGACAGGACTCACTGAAGCTTTCTTT.

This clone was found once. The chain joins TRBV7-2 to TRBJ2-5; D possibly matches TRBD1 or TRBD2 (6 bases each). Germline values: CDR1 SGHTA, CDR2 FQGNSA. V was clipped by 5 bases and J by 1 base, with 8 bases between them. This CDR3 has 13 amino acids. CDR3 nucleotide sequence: TGTGCCAGCAGCAGGGGGGCCCAAGAGACCCAGTACTTC. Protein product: CASSRGAQETQYF. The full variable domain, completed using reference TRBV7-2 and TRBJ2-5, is GAGVSQSPSNKVTEKGKDVELRCDPISGHTALYWYRQSLGQGLEFLIYFQGNSAPDKSGLPSDRFSAERTGGSVSTLTIQRTQQEDSAVYLCASSRGAQETQYFGPGTRLLVL.

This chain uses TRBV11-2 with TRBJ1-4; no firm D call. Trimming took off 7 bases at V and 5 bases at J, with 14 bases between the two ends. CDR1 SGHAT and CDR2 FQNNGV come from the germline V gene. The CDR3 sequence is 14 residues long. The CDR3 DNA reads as TGTGCCAGCACCCCGACCGGAATAAATGAAAAACTGTTTTTT. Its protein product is CASTPTGINEKLFF.

CDR3 sequence reads: CASRSEGLSGNTIYF. CDR3 nucleotide sequence: TGTGCCAGCAGGTCCGAAGGTCTCTCTGGAAACACCATATATTTT. This rearrangement joins TRBV5-4 to TRBJ1-3; the D is unclear. Germline CDR1 SGHNT, CDR2 YYREEE (reference sequence). Trimming took 5 bases from V and 0 from J, leaving 12 bases between them. This CDR3 is 15 amino acids long. Complete variable domain (other parts from reference TRBV5-4 and TRBJ1-3): ETGVTQSPTHLIKTRGQQVTLRCSSQSGHNTVSWYQQALGQGPQFIFQYYREEENGRGNFPPRFSGLQFPNYSSELNVNALELDDSALYLCASRSEGLSGNTIYFGEGSWLTVV.

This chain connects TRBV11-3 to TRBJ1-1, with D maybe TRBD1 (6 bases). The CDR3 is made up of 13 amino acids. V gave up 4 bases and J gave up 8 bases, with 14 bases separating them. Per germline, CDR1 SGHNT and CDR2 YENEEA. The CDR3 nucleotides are TGTGCCAGCAGCTCCGACGGGGGGCGGGAAGCTTTCTTT. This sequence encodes CASSSDGGREAFF.

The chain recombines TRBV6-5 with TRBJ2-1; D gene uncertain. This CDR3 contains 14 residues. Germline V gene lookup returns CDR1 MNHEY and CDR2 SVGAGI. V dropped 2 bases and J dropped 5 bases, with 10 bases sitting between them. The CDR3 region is CASSYDGGNNEQFF. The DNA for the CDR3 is TGTGCCAGCAGTTACGACGGCGGAAACAATGAGCAGTTCTTC.

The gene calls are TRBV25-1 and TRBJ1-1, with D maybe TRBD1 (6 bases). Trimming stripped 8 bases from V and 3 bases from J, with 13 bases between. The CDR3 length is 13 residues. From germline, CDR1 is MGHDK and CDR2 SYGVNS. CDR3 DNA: TGTGCCAGCGACGGGGGGGCCCACACTGAAGCTTTCTTT. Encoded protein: CASDGGAHTEAFF.

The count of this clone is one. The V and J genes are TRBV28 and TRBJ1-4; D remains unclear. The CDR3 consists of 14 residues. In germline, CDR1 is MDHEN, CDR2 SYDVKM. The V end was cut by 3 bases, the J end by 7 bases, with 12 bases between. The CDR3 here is CASSLEGSGEKLFF. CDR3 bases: TGTGCCAGCAGTTTGGAGGGTAGTGGTGAAAAACTGTTTTTT.

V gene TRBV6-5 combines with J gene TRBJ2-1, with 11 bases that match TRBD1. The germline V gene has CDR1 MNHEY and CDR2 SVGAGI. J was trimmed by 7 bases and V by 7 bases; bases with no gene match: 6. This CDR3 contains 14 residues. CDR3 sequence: CASNRDRGWNEQFF. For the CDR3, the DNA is TGTGCCAGCAACCGGGACAGGGGGTGGAATGAGCAGTTCTTC.

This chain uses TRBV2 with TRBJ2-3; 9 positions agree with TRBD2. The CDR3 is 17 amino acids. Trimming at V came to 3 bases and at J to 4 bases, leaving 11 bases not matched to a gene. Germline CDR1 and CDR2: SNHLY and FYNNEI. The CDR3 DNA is TGTGCCAGCAGTGACGCTGGGGGCGGGGGGGGCTCAGATACGCAGTATTTT. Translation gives CASSDAGGGGGSDTQYF.

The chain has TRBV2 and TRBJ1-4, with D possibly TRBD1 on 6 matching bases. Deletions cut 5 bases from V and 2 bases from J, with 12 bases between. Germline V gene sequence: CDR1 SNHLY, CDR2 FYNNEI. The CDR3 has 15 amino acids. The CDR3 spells CASSPQGSTNEKLFF. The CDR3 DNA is TGTGCCAGCAGTCCACAGGGAAGCACTAATGAAAAACTGTTTTTT.

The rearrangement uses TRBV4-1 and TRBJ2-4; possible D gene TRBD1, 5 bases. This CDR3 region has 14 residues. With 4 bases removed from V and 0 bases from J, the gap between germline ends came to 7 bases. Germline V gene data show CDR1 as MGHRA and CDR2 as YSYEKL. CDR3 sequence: CASSPGIAKNIQYF. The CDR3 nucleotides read TGCGCCAGCAGCCCAGGGATAGCCAAAAACATTCAGTACTTC.

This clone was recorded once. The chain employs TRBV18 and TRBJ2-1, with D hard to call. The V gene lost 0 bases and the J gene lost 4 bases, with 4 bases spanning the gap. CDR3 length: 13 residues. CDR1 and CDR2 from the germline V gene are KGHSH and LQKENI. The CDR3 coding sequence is TGTGCCAGCTCACCACCGCCTTACAATGAGCAGTTCTTC. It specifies CASSPPPYNEQFF.

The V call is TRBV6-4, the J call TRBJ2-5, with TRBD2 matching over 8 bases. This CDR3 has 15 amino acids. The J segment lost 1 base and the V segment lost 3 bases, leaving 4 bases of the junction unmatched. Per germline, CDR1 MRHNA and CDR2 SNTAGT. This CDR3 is CASSEAGGSQETQYF. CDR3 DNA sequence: TGTGCCAGCAGTGAGGCGGGGGGTTCCCAAGAGACCCAGTACTTC.

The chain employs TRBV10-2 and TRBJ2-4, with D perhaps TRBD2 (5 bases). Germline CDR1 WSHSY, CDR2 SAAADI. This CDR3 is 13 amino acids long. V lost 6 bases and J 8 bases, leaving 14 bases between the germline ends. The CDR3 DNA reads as TGCGCCAGCAGGACGAGCTCCGGGGACATTCAGTACTTC. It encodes CASRTSSGDIQYF.

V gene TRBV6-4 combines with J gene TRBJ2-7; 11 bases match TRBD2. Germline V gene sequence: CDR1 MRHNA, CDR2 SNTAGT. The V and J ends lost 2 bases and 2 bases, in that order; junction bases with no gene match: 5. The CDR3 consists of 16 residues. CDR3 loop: CASSDLLAGATYEQYV. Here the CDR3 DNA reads TGTGCCAGCAGTGACCTACTAGCGGGGGCCACCTACGAGCAGTACGTC.

The CDR3 loop is CASSQASGGALETQYF. The DNA of the CDR3 is TGTGCCAGCAGCCAAGCTAGCGGGGGGGCCCTTGAGACCCAGTACTTC. The rearrangement joins TRBV7-2 to TRBJ2-5; TRBD2 matches 12 bases. J gave up 5 bases and V 5 bases, and 9 bases lay outside the gene matches. Per germline, CDR1 SGHTA and CDR2 FQGNSA. CDR3 size: 16 residues.

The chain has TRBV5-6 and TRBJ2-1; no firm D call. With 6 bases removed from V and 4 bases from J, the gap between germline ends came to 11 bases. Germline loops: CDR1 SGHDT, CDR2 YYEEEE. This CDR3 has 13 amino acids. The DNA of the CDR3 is TGTGCCAGCAAAATGGTCGGGTACAATGAGCAGTTCTTC. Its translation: CASKMVGYNEQFF.

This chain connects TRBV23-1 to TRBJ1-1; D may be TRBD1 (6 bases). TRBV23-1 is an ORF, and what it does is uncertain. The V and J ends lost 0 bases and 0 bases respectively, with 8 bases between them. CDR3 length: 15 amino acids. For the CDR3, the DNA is TGCGCCAGCAGTCAATCGCCAGGGGTGAACACTGAAGCTTTCTTT. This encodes CASSQSPGVNTEAFF.

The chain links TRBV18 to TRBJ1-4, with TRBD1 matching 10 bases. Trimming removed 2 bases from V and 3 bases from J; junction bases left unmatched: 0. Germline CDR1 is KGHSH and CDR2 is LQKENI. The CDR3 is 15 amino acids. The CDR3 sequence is CASSPGTGANEKLFF. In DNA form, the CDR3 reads TGTGCCAGCTCACCAGGGACAGGGGCTAATGAAAAACTGTTTTTT.

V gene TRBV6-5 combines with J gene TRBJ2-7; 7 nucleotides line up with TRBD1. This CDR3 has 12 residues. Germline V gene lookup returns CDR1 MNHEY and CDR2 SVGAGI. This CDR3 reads CGTTGEGYEQYF. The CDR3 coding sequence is TGTGGCACCACAGGGGAAGGATACGAGCAGTACTTC.

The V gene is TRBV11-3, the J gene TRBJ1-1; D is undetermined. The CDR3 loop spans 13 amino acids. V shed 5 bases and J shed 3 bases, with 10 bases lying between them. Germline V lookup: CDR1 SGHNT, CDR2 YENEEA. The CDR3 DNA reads TGTGCCAGCAGCGCTAGCAGTGACACTGAAGCTTTCTTT. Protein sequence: CASSASSDTEAFF.